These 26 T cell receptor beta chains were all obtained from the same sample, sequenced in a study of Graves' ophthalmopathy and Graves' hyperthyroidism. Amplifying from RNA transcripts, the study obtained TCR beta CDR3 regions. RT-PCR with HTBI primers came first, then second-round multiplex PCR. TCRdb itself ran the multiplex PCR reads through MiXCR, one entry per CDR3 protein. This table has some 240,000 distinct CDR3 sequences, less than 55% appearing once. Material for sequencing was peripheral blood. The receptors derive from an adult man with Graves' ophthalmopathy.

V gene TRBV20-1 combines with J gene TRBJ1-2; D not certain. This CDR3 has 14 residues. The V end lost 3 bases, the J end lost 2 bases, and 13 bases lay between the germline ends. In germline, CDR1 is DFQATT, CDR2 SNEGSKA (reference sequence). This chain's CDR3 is CSARISGLNYGYTF. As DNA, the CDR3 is TGCAGTGCTAGGATTAGCGGCCTCAACTATGGCTACACCTTC.

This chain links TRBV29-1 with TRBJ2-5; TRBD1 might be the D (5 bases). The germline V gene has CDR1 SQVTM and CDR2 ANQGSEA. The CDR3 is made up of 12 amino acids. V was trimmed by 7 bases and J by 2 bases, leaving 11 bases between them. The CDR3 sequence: CSAIRGQETQYF. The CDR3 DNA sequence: TGCAGCGCCATAAGGGGTCAAGAGACCCAGTACTTC.

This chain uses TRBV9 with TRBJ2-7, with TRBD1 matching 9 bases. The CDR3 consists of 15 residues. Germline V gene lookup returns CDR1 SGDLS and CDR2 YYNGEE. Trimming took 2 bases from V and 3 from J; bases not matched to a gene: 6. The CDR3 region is CASSVEDRGNYEQYF. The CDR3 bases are TGTGCCAGCAGCGTGGAGGACAGGGGAAACTACGAGCAGTACTTC.

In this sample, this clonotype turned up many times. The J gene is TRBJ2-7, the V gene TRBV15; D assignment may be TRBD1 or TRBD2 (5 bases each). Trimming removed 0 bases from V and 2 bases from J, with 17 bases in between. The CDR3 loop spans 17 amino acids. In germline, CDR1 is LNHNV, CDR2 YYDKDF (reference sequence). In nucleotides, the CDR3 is TGTGCCACCAGCAGAGATCCGCCGGGACGGGGACCCTACGAGCAGTACTTC. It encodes CATSRDPPGRGPYEQYF.

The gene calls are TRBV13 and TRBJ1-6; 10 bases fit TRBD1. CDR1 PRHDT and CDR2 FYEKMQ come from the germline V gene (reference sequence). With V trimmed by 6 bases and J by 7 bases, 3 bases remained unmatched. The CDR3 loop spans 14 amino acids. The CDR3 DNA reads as TGTGCCAGCAGGGGACAGGGGATCAATTCACCCCTCCACTTT. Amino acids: CASRGQGINSPLHF.

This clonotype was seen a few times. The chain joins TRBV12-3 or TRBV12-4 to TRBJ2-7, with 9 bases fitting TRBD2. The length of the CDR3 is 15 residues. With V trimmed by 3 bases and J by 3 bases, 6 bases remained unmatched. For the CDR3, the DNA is TGTGCCAGCAGTTTGGAGACTAGCGGCAGCTACGAGCAGTACTTC. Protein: CASSLETSGSYEQYF.

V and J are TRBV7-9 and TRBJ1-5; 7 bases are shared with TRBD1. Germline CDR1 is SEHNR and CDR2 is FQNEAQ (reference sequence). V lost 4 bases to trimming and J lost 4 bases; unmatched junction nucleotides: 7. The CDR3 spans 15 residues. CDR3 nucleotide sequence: TGTGCCAGCAGCTCGATTCAGGGGGGAAATCAGCCCCAGCATTTT. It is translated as CASSSIQGGNQPQHF.

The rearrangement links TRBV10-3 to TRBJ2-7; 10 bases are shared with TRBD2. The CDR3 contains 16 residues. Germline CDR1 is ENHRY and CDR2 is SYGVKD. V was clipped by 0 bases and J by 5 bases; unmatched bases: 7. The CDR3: CAISESISGRAHEQYF. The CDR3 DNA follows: TGTGCCATCAGTGAGTCCATCAGCGGGAGGGCCCACGAGCAGTACTTC.

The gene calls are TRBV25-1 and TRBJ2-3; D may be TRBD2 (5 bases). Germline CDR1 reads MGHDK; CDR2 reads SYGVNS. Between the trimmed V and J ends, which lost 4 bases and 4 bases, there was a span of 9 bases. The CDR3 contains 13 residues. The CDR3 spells CASSVEASDTQYF. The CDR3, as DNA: TGTGCCAGCAGTGTGGAGGCCTCAGATACGCAGTATTTT.

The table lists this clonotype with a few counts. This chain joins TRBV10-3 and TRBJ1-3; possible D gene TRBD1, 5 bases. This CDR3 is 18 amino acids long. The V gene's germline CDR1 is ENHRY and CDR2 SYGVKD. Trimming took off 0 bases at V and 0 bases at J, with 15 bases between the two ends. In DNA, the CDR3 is TGTGCCATCAGTGAGTCGGCCAGGGAATTACTCTCTGGAAACACCATATATTTT. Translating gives CAISESARELLSGNTIYF.

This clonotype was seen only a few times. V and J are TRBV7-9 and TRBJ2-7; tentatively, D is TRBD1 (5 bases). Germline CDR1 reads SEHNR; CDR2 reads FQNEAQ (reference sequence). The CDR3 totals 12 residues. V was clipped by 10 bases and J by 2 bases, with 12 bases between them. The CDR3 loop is CATQGDAYEQYF. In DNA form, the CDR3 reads TGTGCCACTCAAGGGGATGCCTACGAGCAGTACTTC.

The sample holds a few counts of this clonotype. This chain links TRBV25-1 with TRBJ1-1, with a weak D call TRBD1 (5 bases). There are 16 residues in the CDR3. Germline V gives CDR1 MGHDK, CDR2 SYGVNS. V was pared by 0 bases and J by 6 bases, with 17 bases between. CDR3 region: CASSEYPVGGVSEAFF. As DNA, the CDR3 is TGTGCCAGCAGTGAATACCCCGTGGGGGGGGTATCTGAAGCTTTCTTT. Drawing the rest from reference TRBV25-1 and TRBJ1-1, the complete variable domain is EADIYQTPRYLVIGTGKKITLECSQTMGHDKMYWYQQDPGMELHLIHYSYGVNSTEKGDLSSESTVSRIRTEHFPLTLESARPSHTSQYLCASSEYPVGGVSEAFFGQGTRLTVV.

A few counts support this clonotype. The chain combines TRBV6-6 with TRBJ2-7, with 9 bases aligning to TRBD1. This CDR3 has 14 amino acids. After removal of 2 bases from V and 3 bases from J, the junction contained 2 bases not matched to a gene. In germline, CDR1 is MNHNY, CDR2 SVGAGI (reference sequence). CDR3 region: CASSYEGQGYEQYF. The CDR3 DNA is TGTGCCAGCAGTTACGAGGGACAGGGCTACGAGCAGTACTTC.

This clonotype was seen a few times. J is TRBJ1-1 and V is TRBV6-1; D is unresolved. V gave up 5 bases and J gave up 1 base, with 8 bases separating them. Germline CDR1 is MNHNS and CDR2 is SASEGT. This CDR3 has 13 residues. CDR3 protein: CASSSSANTEAFF. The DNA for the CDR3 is TGTGCCAGCAGTTCCTCGGCGAACACTGAAGCTTTCTTT.

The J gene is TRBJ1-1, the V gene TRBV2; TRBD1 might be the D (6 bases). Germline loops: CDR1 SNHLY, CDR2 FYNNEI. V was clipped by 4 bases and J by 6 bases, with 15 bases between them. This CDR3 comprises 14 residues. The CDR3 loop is CASSAQGWIAEAFF. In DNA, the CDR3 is TGTGCCAGCAGTGCACAGGGTTGGATCGCTGAAGCTTTCTTT.

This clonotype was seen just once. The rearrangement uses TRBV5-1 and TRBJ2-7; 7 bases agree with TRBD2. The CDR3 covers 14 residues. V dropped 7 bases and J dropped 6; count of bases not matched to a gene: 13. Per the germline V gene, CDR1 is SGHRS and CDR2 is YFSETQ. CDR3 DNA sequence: TGCGCCAGCGGGTATGGGGGGGAGGTCTCCGAGCAGTACTTC. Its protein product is CASGYGGEVSEQYF.

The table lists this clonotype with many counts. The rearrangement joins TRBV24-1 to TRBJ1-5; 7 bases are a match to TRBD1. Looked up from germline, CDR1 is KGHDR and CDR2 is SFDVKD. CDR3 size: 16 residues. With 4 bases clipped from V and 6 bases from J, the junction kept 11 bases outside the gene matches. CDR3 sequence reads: CATSDGARGRGQPQHF. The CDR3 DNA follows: TGTGCCACCAGTGACGGGGCGAGGGGGCGAGGTCAGCCCCAGCATTTT.

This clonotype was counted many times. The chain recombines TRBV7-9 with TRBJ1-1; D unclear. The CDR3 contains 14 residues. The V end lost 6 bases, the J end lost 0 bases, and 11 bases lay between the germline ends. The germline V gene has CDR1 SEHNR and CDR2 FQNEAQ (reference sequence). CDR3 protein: CASRAMNLNTEAFF. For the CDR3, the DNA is TGTGCCAGCAGGGCAATGAATCTGAACACTGAAGCTTTCTTT.

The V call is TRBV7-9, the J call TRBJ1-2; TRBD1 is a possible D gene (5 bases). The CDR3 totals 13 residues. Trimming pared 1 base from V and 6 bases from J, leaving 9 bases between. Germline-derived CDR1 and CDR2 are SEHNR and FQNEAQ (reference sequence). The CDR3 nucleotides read TGTGCCAGCAGCTTAGGGGGGATGAATGGCTACACCTTC. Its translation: CASSLGGMNGYTF.

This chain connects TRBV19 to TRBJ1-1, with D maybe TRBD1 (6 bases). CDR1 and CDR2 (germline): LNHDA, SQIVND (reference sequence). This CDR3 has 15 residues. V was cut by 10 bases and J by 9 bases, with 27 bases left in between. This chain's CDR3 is CAISANREGTTKAFF. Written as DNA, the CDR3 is TGTGCCATCTCGGCTAACAGGGAAGGGACCACAAAAGCTTTCTTT.

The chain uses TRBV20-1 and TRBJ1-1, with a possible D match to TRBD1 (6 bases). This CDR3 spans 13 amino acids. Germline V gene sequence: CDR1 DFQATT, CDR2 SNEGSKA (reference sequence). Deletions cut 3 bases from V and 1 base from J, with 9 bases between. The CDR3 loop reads CSASPDRNTEAFF. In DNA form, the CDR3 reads TGCAGTGCTAGTCCGGACAGGAACACTGAAGCTTTCTTT.

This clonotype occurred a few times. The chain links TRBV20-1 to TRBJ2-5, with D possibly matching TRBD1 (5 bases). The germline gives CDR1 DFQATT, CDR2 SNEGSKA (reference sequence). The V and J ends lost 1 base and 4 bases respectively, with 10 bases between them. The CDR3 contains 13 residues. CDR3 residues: CSARGVRAETQYF. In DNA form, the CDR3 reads TGCAGTGCTAGAGGGGTCAGGGCAGAGACCCAGTACTTC.

CDR3 in amino acids: CASSLQGAVGGNTIYF. CDR3 bases: TGTGCCAGCAGCTTACAGGGGGCTGTAGGAGGAAACACCATATATTTT. The chain combines TRBV7-8 with TRBJ1-3; 8 bases agree with TRBD1. The length of the CDR3 is 16 residues. V lost 2 bases, J lost 4 bases, and 7 bases stayed unmatched. Germline CDR1 reads SGHVS; CDR2 reads FQNEAQ.

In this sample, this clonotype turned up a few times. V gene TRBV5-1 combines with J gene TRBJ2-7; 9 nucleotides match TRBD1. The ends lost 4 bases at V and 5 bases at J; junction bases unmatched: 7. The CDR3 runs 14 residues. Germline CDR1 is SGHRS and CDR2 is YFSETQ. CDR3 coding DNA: TGCGCCAGCAGCCGGACAGGGGTTCACGACGAGCAGTACTTC. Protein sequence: CASSRTGVHDEQYF.

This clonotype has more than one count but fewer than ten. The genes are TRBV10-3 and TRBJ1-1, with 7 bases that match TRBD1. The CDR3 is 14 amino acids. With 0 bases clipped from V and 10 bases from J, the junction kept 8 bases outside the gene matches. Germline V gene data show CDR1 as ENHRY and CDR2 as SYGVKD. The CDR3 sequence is CAISESWDSRAAFF. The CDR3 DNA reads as TGTGCCATCAGTGAGTCGTGGGACAGCAGGGCAGCTTTCTTT.

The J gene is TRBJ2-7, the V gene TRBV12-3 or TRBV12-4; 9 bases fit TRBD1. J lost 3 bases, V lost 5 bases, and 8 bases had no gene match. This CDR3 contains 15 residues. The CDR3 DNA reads TGTGCCAGCAGTGCCGGGACAGGGACACTCTACGAGCAGTACTTC. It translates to CASSAGTGTLYEQYF.